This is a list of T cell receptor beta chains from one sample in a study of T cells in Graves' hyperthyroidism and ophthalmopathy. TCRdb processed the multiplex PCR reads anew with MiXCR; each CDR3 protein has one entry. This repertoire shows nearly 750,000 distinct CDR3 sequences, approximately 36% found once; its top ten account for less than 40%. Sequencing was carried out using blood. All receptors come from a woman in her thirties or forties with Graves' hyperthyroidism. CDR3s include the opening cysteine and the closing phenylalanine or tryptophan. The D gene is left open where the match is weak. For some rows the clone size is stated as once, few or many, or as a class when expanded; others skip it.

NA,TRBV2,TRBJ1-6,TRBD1,TGTGCTAGGGACACCGGGACAGGGATGTTTTCACCCCTCCACTTT,CARDTGTGMFSPLHF
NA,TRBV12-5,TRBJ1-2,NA,TGTGCTAGTGGTTTGTTTCTGGGGGTTTGGTATGGCTACACCTTC,CASGLFLGVWYGYTF
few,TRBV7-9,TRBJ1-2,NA,TGTGCCAGCAGCTCCTACGGCGGAGCTAACTATGGCTACACCTTC,CASSSYGGANYGYTF
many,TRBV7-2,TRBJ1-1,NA,TGTGCCCTGAAACCCACCGGGAGGGCTGGTGAAGCTTTCTTT,CALKPTGRAGEAFF
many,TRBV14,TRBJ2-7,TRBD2,TGTGCCAGCAGCGCCAAACTAGCGGGAGGGCCCTACGAGCAGTACTTC,CASSAKLAGGPYEQYF
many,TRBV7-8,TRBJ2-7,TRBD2,TGTGCCAGTTCTCGGGGGGTGGCCACCTACGAGCAGTACTTC,CASSRGVATYEQYF
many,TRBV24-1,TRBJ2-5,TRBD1,TGTGCCACCAGTGATTGGGACAGGCAAGAGACCCAGTACTTC,CATSDWDRQETQYF
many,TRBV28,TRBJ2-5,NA,TGTGCCAGCAGCGATCCGGAAGGGACGGGGCAAGAGACCCAGTACTTC,CASSDPEGTGQETQYF
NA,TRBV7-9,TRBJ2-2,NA,TGCGCCAGCAGCTCGGACAGCATGAACACCGGGGAGCTGTTTTTT,CASSSDSMNTGELFF
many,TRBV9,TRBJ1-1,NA,TGTGCCAGCAGCGTATGGGGGAAGTCTGAAGCTTTCTTT,CASSVWGKSEAFF
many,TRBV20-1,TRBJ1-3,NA,TGCAGTGCTAGAGGACCGGCGGCGGCAAACACCATATATTTT,CSARGPAAANTIYF
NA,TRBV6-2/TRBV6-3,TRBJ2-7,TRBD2,TGTGCCAGCAGCAGACTAGCGGTACAGCACTTC,CASSRLAVQHF
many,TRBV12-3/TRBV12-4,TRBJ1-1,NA,TGTGCCAGCAGTTTAGCGCTAGGCGGGAACACTGAAGCTTTCTTT,CASSLALGGNTEAFF
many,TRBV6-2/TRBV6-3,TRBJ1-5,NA,TGTGCCAGCGATAAGTGGATTAGCAATCAGCCCCAGCATTTT,CASDKWISNQPQHF
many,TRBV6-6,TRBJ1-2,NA,TGTGCCAGCAGTTATGGGGGAGGGGTGGGCTATGGCTACACCTTC,CASSYGGGVGYGYTF
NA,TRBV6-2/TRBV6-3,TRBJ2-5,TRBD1,TGTGCCAGCAGTACCGCCGGGACAGGGGGCGGAGAGACCCAGTACTTC,CASSTAGTGGGETQYF
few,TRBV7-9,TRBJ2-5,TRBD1,TGTGCCAGCAGTGAATTCGCCGGGACAGGGGGCGGGGAGACCCAGTACTTC,CASSEFAGTGGGETQYF
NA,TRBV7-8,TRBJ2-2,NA,TGTGCCAGCAGCTTAGTAGGGGGAGAGGTCACCGGGGAGCTGTTTTTT,CASSLVGGEVTGELFF
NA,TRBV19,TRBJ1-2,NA,TGTGCCAGTACCCGGGGCAAAGCTGGCTACACCTTC,CASTRGKAGYTF
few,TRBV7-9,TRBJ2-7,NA,TGTGCCAGCAGTCCCTTCGAGCAGTACTTC,CASSPFEQYF